This T cell receptor (beta chain) stems from a study of T cells in Graves' hyperthyroidism and ophthalmopathy. Study details: Blood was drawn when the patient was first diagnosed and still untreated. Whole-study findings and limits: In the analysis, a 13 V-J model separated ophthalmopathy from stable hyperthyroidism.

Regions amplified from RNA transcripts were the TCR beta CDR3 regions. HTBI primers were employed in a first-round RT-PCR of the TCR CDR3. TCRdb reanalysed the multiplex PCR reads using MiXCR and keeps one entry per CDR3 protein. The profile covers around 270,000 distinct CDR3 sequences, with approximately 19% appearing a single time and just under 40% taken by the ten largest. This clonotype was counted only a few times. Its specificity is unknown. The study excluded patients with uncontrolled infection, other autoimmune disease, pregnancy or lactation. The sequence derives from a man aged 50 to 59 with Graves' ophthalmopathy. Sample: blood.

The CDR3 sequence is CSARKTGAGNTEAFF. The DNA for the CDR3 is TGCAGTGCTAGAAAGACAGGGGCAGGGAACACTGAAGCTTTCTTT. The V call is TRBV20-1, the J call TRBJ1-1; 8 bases agree with TRBD1. The CDR3 runs to 15 residues. V shed 2 bases and J 1 base; nucleotides not matched to a gene: 6. Germline CDR1 and CDR2: DFQATT and SNEGSKA (reference sequence).